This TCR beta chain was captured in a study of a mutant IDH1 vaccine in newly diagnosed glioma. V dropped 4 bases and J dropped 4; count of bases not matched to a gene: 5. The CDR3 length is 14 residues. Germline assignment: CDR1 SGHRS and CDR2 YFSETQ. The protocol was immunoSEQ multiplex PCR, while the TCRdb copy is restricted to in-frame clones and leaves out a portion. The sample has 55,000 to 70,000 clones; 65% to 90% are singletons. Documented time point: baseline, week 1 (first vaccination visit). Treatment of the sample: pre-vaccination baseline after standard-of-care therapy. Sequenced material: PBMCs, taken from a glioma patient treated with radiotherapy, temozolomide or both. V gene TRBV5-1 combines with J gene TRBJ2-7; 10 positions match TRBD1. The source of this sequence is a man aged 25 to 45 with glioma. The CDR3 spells CASSRDRGTYEQYF. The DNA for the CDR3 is TGCGCCAGCAGCCGGGACAGGGGAACTTACGAGCAGTACTTC. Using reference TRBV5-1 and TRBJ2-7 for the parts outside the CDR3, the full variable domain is KAGVTQTPRYLIKTRGQQVTLSCSPISGHRSVSWYQQTPGQGLQFLFEYFSETQRNKGNFPGRFSGRQFSNSRSEMNVSTLELGDSALYLCASSRDRGTYEQYFGPGTRLTVT.